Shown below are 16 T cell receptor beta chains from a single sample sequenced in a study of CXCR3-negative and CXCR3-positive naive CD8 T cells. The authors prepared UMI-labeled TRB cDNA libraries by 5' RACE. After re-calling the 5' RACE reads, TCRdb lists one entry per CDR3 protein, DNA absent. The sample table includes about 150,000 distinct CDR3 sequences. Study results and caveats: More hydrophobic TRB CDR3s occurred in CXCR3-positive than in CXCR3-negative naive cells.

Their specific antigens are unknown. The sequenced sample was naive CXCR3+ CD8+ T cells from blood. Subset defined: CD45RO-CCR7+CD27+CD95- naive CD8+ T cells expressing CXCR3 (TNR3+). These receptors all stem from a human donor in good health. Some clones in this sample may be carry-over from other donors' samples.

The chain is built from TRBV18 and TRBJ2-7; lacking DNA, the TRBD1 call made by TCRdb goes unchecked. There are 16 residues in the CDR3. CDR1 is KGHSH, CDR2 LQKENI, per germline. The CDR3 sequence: CASSPSPGTGGSEQYF. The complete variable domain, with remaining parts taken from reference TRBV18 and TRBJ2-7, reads NAGVMQNPRHLVRRRGQEARLRCSPMKGHSHVYWYRQLPEEGLKFMVYLQKENIIDESGMPKERFSAEFPKEGPSILRIQQVVRGDSAAYFCASSPSPGTGGSEQYFGPGTRLTVT.

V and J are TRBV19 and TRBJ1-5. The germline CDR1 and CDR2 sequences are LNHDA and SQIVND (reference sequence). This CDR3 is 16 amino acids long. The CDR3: CASSRFGGYSNQPQHF.

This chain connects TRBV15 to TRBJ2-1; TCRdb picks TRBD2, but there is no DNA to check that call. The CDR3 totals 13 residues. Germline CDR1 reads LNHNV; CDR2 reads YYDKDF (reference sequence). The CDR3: CASGLAFANEQFF.

CDR3 sequence: CASSLVARSTWAFF. The chain uses TRBV5-1 and TRBJ1-1. The CDR3 is 14 amino acids. Germline CDR1 reads SGHRS; CDR2 reads YFSETQ.

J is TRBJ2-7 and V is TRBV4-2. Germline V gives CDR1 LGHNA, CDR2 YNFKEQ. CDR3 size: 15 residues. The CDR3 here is CASSPSSGELSEQYF.

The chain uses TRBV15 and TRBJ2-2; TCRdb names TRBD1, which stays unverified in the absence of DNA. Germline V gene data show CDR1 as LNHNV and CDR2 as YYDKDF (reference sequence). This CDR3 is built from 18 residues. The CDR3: CATSRDASAPPNTGELFF. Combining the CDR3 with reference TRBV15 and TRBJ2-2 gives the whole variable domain DAMVIQNPRYQVTQFGKPVTLSCSQTLNHNVMYWYQQKSSQAPKLLFHYYDKDFNNEADTPDNFQSRRPNTSFCFLDIRSPGLGDTAMYLCATSRDASAPPNTGELFFGEGSRLTVL.

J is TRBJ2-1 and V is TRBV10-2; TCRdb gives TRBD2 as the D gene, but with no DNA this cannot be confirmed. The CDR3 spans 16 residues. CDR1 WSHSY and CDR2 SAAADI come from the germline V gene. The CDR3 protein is CASSESTSGRSYEQFF.

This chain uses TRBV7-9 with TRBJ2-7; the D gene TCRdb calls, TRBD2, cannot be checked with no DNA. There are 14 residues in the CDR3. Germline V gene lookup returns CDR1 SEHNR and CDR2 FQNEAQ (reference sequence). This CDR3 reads CASSSGLAGDEQYF.

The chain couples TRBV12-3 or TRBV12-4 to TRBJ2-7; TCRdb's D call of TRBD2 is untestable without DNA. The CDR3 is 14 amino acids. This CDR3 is CASSAGGPSYEQYF.

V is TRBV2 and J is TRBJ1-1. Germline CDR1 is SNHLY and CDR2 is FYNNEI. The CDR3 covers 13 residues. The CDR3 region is CASPRVGKTEAFF.

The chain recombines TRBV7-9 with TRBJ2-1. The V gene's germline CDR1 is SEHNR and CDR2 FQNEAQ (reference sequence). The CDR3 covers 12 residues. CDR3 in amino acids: CASSLDHNEQFF.

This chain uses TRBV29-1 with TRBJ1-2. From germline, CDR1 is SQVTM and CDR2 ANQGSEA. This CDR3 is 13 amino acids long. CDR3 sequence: CSVDWASNYGYTF.

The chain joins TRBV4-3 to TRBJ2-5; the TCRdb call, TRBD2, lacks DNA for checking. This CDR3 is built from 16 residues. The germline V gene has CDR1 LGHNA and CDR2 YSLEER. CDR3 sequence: CASSPTWGGGGETQYF.

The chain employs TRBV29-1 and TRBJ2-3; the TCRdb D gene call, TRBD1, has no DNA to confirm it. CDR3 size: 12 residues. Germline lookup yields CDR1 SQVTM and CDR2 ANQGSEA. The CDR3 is CSVEARTGTQYF.

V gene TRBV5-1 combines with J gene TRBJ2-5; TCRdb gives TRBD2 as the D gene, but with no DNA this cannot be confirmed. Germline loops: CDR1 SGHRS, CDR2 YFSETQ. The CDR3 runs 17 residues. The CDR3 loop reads CASSLVGTSGPLETQYF.

CDR3 region: CASSAPSTGTQVIGELFF. V usage is TRBV9 and J usage is TRBJ2-2; TCRdb gives TRBD2 as the D gene, but with no DNA this cannot be confirmed. Germline V lookup: CDR1 SGDLS, CDR2 YYNGEE. The CDR3 length is 18 residues.